Below, 9 T cell receptor beta chains from the same sample are listed, as sequenced in a study of blood T cell repertoires in COVID-19. TCRdb's copy holds only in-frame clones and misses some; the assay was immunoSEQ multiplex PCR. The top ten clones hold roughly 2.9% of a sample with more than 45,000 clones, approximately 86% of them seen once. Sequenced: peripheral blood. All receptors derive from a woman of 80 years or more with acute or convalescent COVID-19.

V usage is TRBV7-6 and J usage is TRBJ1-2; 10 nucleotides agree with TRBD1. From germline, CDR1 is SGHVS and CDR2 FNYEAQ. V gave up 1 base and J gave up 8 bases; unmatched junction bases: 7. The CDR3 contains 15 residues. CDR3 sequence (DNA): TGTGCCAGCAGCTTAGATGGGACAGGGGTGCGCGGCTACACCTTC. It yields the protein CASSLDGTGVRGYTF.

This clone was counted between two and nine times. The V gene is TRBV7-6, the J gene TRBJ2-2, with 9 bases identical to TRBD1. From germline, CDR1 is SGHVS and CDR2 FNYEAQ. V dropped 1 base and J dropped 5; count of bases not matched to a gene: 8. CDR3 length equals 17 residues. The CDR3 loop reads CASSLESTGGLTGELFF. The DNA for the CDR3 is TGTGCCAGCAGCTTAGAAAGTACAGGGGGCCTAACCGGGGAGCTGTTTTTT.

This clone appeared a few times. The J gene is TRBJ1-2, the V gene TRBV6-5; no clear D. The CDR3 is 13 amino acids. V shed 0 bases and J shed 4 bases, with 6 bases lying between them. Germline CDR1 is MNHEY and CDR2 is SVGAGI. The CDR3 bases are TGTGCCAGCAGTTACTCGACAATCTATGGCTACACCTTC. Residues: CASSYSTIYGYTF.

This sequence joins TRBV30 and TRBJ2-5; the match to TRBD2 covers 11 bases. Germline V gene lookup returns CDR1 GTSNPN and CDR2 SVGIG (reference sequence). V gave up 2 bases and J gave up 4 bases; unmatched junction bases: 3. The CDR3 totals 14 residues. The CDR3 DNA reads as TGTGCCTGGAGTATAGCGGGGGGGGCAGAGACCCAGTACTTC. The encoded protein is CAWSIAGGAETQYF.

The CDR3 reads CASSKGPQRYYEQYF. The CDR3 DNA follows: TGTGCCAGCAGCAAAGGTCCCCAGCGGTACTACGAGCAGTACTTC. The V gene is TRBV21-1, the J gene TRBJ2-7; the table assigns TRBD2, which was not confirmed against the DNA. TRBV21-1 is classified as a pseudogene. The CDR3 runs 15 residues.

This rearrangement joins TRBV5-1 to TRBJ1-3; tentative D call: TRBD1 (6 bases). V lost 0 bases and J 2 bases, leaving 18 bases between the germline ends. The CDR3 extends over 18 amino acids. CDR1 is SGHRS and CDR2 is YFSETQ in the germline V gene. CDR3 coding DNA: TGCGCCAGCAGCTTGGTGGCAGGGGCCCGTTCTACTGGAAACACCATATATTTT. It translates to CASSLVAGARSTGNTIYF.

The rearrangement links TRBV5-1 to TRBJ2-5, with TRBD2 identical over 10 bases. The germline gives CDR1 SGHRS, CDR2 YFSETQ. With V trimmed by 4 bases and J by 3 bases, 3 bases remained unmatched. The length of the CDR3 is 14 residues. CDR3 protein: CASSIGTSEETQYF. The CDR3 DNA follows: TGCGCCAGCAGCATCGGGACTAGCGAAGAGACCCAGTACTTC.

This chain uses TRBV5-4 with TRBJ2-3, with 11 bases that match TRBD1. Unmatched junction bases numbered 16, after V lost 4 bases and J lost 9 bases. Germline V gives CDR1 SGHNT, CDR2 YYREEE (reference sequence). CDR3 length: 17 residues. As DNA, the CDR3 is TGTGCCAGCAGCCTGGGGGCCGGACAGGGGGCGCTGAAGACGCAGTATTTT. Encoded protein: CASSLGAGQGALKTQYF. Drawing the rest from reference TRBV5-4 and TRBJ2-3, the complete variable domain is ETGVTQSPTHLIKTRGQQVTLRCSSQSGHNTVSWYQQALGQGPQFIFQYYREEENGRGNFPPRFSGLQFPNYSSELNVNALELDDSALYLCASSLGAGQGALKTQYFGPGTRLTVL.

The V and J genes are TRBV5-1 and TRBJ1-5, with a weak D call TRBD1 (5 bases). With 0 bases removed from V and 6 bases from J, the gap between germline ends came to 13 bases. The CDR3 is 15 residues long. Germline V gene data show CDR1 as SGHRS and CDR2 as YFSETQ. CDR3 protein: CASSLEGKPGQPQHF. The CDR3 nucleotides are TGCGCCAGCAGCTTGGAGGGGAAGCCGGGTCAGCCCCAGCATTTT.